The 10 T cell receptor beta chains below come from one sample, sequenced in a study of blood T cell repertoires in COVID-19. Measured with immunoSEQ multiplex PCR; TCRdb has only the in-frame clones, and not every one. The table records around 95,000 clones, about 90% of them present only once. Sequenced sample: peripheral blood. These receptors came from a human donor in a cohort sampled during active COVID-19.

The chain employs TRBV18 and TRBJ2-7; 7 bases fit TRBD1. This CDR3 spans 12 amino acids. V shed 6 bases and J 8 bases; nucleotides not matched to a gene: 7. CDR1 and CDR2 from the germline V gene are KGHSH and LQKENI. This CDR3 is CASSVRGSQQYF. The DNA of the CDR3 is TGTGCCAGCTCCGTCAGGGGGTCGCAGCAGTACTTC.

The J gene is TRBJ2-7, the V gene TRBV5-1, with 7 bases lining up with TRBD1. This CDR3 comprises 13 residues. V lost 4 bases to trimming and J lost 2 bases; unmatched junction nucleotides: 3. CDR1 is SGHRS, CDR2 YFSETQ, per germline. The CDR3 DNA reads as TGCGCCAGCAGCCAGGGACAGCCCTACGAGCAGTACTTC. It translates to CASSQGQPYEQYF.

This clone was detected only a few times. The chain employs TRBV10-3 and TRBJ2-1; D is perhaps TRBD1 (5 bases). The CDR3 contains 13 residues. From germline, CDR1 is ENHRY and CDR2 SYGVKD. V was clipped by 8 bases and J by 2 bases, with 10 bases between them. The CDR3 nucleotides are TGTGCCATCGCAGCCAGGGCCTACAATGAGCAGTTCTTC. Its translation: CAIAARAYNEQFF.

This clone was seen just once. This chain joins TRBV3-1 (or the pseudogene TRBV3-2) and TRBJ2-1; 10 nucleotides align to TRBD2. This CDR3 is built from 16 residues. From germline, CDR1 is LGHDT and CDR2 YNNKEL (reference sequence). The junction had 7 bases not matched to a gene; V was cut back by 3 bases and J by 5 bases. CDR3 protein: CASSHLRTSGNNEQFF. In DNA form, the CDR3 reads TGTGCCAGCAGCCACCTCAGGACTAGCGGCAACAATGAGCAGTTCTTC.

J is TRBJ1-2 and V is TRBV28, with 8 bases fitting TRBD1. The CDR3 consists of 15 residues. Per germline, CDR1 MDHEN and CDR2 SYDVKM. The J segment lost 8 bases and the V segment lost 5 bases, leaving 13 bases of the junction unmatched. In nucleotides, the CDR3 is TGTGCCAGCAGTATACCAGTAGGACAGGGTGTAGGCTACACCTTC. Amino acids: CASSIPVGQGVGYTF.

The chain carries TRBV27 and TRBJ2-7; 8 nucleotides agree with TRBD1. The CDR3 contains 14 residues. The germline gives CDR1 MNHEY, CDR2 SMNVEV (reference sequence). V lost 8 bases to trimming and J lost 2 bases; unmatched junction nucleotides: 8. CDR3 loop: CASGRDRLTYEQYF. DNA for the CDR3: TGTGCCAGCGGCCGGGACAGGCTTACCTACGAGCAGTACTTC.

The chain employs TRBV10-3 and TRBJ1-2; D not certain. The CDR3 extends over 14 amino acids. The germline gives CDR1 ENHRY, CDR2 SYGVKD. The V and J ends lost 6 bases and 0 bases respectively, with 11 bases between them. The CDR3 DNA follows: TGTGCCATCAGAGGGCGGGATACTAACTATGGCTACACCTTC. Protein product: CAIRGRDTNYGYTF.

The chain has TRBV19 and TRBJ2-7; 11 nucleotides align to TRBD2. V lost 5 bases to trimming and J lost 0 bases; unmatched junction nucleotides: 6. The CDR3 contains 16 residues. The germline V gene has CDR1 LNHDA and CDR2 SQIVND (reference sequence). CDR3 protein: CASSLAGGFSSYEQYF. Here the CDR3 DNA reads TGTGCCAGTAGTTTAGCGGGAGGGTTCTCCTCCTACGAGCAGTACTTC.

The chain couples TRBV2 to TRBJ2-1, with TRBD2 matching over 13 bases. The CDR3 has 15 residues. The V gene's germline CDR1 is SNHLY and CDR2 FYNNEI. Unmatched junction bases numbered 6, after V lost 5 bases and J lost 8 bases. CDR3 loop: CASSRTSGSFDEQFF. In nucleotides, the CDR3 is TGTGCCAGCAGTCGGACTAGCGGGAGTTTTGATGAGCAGTTCTTC.

The table lists this clone with many counts. The V and J genes are TRBV29-1 and TRBJ1-4; D gene ambiguous. This CDR3 contains 10 residues. CDR1 and CDR2 from the germline V gene are SQVTM and ANQGSEA. V lost 6 bases and J lost 7, with 6 bases in between. The CDR3 spells CSVLLEKLFF. The DNA for the CDR3 is TGCAGCGTCCTCCTTGAAAAACTGTTTTTT.